This record looks at one T cell receptor (beta chain) sequence and its context. Its antigen remains unknown. From germline, CDR1 is ENHRY and CDR2 SYGVKD. The CDR3 contains 15 residues. With V trimmed by 5 bases and J by 0 bases, 2 bases remained unmatched. This sample was taken from a study of cytomegalovirus exposure and HLA in healthy donors. The study, taken as a whole, reports: Analyses of presence/absence relied on an assumption of roughly uniform sequencing depth across donors. The listing of 150 to 200 TCR beta chains classed them as cytomegalovirus-associated. HLA allele associations emerged for around 15,000 TCR beta sequences in a later analysis, at 0.05 false discovery rate.

The PCR made use of 60 Vbeta and 13 Jbeta primers. Here immunoSEQ multiplex PCR was the method, and the copy in TCRdb shows in-frame clones only, minus some. The data contain tens of thousands of clones, roughly 80% of them singletons. The donors were healthy bone marrow donors. The sequence came from a woman aged 25 to 45 in good health and CMV-seronegative. The rearrangement joins TRBV10-3 to TRBJ2-2, with 8 bases matching TRBD1. The sequencing input was PBMCs. The CDR3 nucleotides read TGTGCCATCAGTTGGACAGGGCCGAACACCGGGGAGCTGTTTTTT. The encoded protein is CAISWTGPNTGELFF.